This entry describes one T cell receptor (beta chain). The sample carries other DNA sequences with the same CDR3. CDR1 is SGHRS, CDR2 YFSETQ, per germline. This CDR3 comprises 15 residues. V lost 5 bases, J lost 2 bases, and 13 bases lay in between. The data were obtained in a study of blood T cell repertoires in COVID-19. Study background: T cells, B-cell-depleted T cells, or PBMCs provided the cDNA or gDNA that served as material.

TCRdb keeps only in-frame clones here, not all; method: immunoSEQ multiplex PCR. Among 100,000 to 150,000 clones listed, more than 70% were seen once. Sequencing was done on a sample of peripheral blood. This receptor was identified in a man in his sixties with acute or convalescent COVID-19. The chain combines TRBV5-1 with TRBJ2-2; a possible D gene is TRBD1 (5 bases). The CDR3 spells CASSLRQGNTGELFF. The CDR3 region has the DNA TGCGCCAGCAGTCTGCGGCAGGGCAACACCGGGGAGCTGTTTTTT.